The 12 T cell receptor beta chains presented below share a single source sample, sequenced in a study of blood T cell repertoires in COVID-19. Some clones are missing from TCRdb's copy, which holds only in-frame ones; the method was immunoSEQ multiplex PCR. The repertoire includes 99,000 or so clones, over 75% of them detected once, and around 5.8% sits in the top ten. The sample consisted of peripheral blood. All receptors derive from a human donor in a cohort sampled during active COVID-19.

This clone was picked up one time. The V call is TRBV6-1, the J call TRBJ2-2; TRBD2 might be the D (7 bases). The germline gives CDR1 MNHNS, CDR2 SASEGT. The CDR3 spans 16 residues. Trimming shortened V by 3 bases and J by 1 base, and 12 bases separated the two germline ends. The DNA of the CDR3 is TGTGCCAGCAGTGAGAGAGGGGGGGTGAACACCGGGGAGCTGTTTTTT. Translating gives CASSERGGVNTGELFF.

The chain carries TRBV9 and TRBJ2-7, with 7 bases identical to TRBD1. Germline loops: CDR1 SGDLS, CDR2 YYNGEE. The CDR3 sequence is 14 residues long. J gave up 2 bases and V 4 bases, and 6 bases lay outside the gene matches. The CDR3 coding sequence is TGTGCCAGCAGCCCCCAGGGGGAGACCTACGAGCAGTACTTC. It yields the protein CASSPQGETYEQYF.

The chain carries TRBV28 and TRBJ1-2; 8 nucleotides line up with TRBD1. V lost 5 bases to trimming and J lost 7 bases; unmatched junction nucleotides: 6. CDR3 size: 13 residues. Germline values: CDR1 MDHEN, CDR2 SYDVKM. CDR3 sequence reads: CASSLWTGTGYTF. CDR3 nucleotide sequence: TGTGCCAGCAGTCTCTGGACAGGGACTGGCTACACCTTC.

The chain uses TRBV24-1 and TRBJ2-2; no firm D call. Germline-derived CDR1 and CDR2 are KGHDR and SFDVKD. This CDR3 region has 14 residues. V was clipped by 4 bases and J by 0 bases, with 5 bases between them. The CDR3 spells CATSEAANTGELFF. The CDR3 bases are TGTGCCACCAGTGAGGCTGCGAACACCGGGGAGCTGTTTTTT.

This CDR3 is CATSSPNRVRGGRQYF. Written as DNA, the CDR3 is TGTGCCACCAGCAGTCCCAACCGGGTAAGAGGCGGTCGGCAGTACTTC. V and J are TRBV15 and TRBJ2-7; D uncertain. This CDR3 spans 16 amino acids. CDR1 and CDR2 (germline): LNHNV, YYDKDF (reference sequence). Trimming removed 3 bases from V and 9 bases from J, with 24 bases in between.

CDR3 amino acids: CASSFQGGTGELFF. The CDR3, as DNA: TGTGCCAGCAGTTTCCAAGGAGGAACCGGGGAGCTGTTTTTT. The chain combines TRBV6-2 or TRBV6-3 with TRBJ2-2; D is perhaps TRBD2 (5 bases). Per the germline V gene, CDR1 is MNHEY and CDR2 is SVGEGT. This CDR3 is built from 14 residues. Trimming took 4 bases from V and 5 from J, leaving 11 bases between them.

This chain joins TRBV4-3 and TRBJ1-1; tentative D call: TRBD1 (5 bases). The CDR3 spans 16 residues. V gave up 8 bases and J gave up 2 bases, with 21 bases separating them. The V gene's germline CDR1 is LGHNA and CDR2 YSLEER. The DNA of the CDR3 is TGCGCCAGCTCCCCTCTACATTACCAGGGAAACACTGAAGCTTTCTTT. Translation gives CASSPLHYQGNTEAFF.

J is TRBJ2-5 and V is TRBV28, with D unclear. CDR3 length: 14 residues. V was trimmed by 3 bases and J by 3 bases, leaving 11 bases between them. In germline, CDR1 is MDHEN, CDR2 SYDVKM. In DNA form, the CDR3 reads TGTGCCAGCAGTTTCGTCGGAACTAAAGAGACCCAGTACTTC. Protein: CASSFVGTKETQYF.

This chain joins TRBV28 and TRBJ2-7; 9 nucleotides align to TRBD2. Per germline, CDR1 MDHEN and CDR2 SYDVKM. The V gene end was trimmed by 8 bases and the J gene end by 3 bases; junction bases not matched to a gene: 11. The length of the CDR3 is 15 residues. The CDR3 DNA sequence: TGTGCCAGCGGACGACTAGCGGCCACGCTCTACGAGCAGTACTTC. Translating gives CASGRLAATLYEQYF. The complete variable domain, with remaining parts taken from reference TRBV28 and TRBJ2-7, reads DVKVTQSSRYLVKRTGEKVFLECVQDMDHENMFWYRQDPGLGLRLIYFSYDVKMKEKGDIPEGYSVSREKKERFSLILESASTNQTSMYLCASGRLAATLYEQYFGPGTRLTVT.

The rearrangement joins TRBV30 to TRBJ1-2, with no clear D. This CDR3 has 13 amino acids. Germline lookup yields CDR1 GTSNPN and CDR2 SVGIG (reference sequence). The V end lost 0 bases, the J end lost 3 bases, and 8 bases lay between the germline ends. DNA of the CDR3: TGTGCCTGGAGTGTATCGCGGTACTATGGCTACACCTTC. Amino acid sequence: CAWSVSRYYGYTF.

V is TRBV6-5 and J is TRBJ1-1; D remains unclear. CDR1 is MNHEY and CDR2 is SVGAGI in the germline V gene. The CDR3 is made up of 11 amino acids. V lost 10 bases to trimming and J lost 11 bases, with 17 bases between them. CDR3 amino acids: CATKKGAAAFF. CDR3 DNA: TGTGCCACCAAAAAGGGAGCCGCGGCTTTCTTT.

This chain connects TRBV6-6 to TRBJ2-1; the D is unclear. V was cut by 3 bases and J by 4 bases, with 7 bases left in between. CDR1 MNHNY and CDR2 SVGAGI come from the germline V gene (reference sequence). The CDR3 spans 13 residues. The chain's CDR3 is CASSYSSYNEQFF. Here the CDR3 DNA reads TGTGCCAGCAGTTATTCCAGTTACAATGAGCAGTTCTTC.